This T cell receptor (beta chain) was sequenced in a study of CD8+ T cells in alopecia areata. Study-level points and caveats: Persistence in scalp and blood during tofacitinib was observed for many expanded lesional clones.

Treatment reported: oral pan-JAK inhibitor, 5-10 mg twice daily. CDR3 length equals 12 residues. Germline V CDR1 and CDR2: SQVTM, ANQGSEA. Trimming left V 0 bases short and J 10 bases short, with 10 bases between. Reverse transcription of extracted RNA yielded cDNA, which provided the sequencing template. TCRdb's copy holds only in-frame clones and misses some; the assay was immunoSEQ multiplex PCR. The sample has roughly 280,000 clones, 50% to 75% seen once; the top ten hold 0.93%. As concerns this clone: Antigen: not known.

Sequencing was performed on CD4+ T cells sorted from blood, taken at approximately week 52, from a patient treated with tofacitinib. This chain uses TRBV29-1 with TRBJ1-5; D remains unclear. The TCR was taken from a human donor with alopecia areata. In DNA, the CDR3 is TGCAGCGTTGAAGACCCCGGGCAACCCCAGCATTTT. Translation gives CSVEDPGQPQHF.